One sample yielded the 6 T cell receptor beta chains listed below, sequenced in a study of blood T cell repertoires in COVID-19. Produced via immunoSEQ multiplex PCR; TCRdb's table is partial and in-frame only. The sample yields over 200,000 clones, 70% to 90% seen once. The sample taken for sequencing was peripheral blood. Receptors were obtained from a woman younger than 35 who had recovered from COVID-19.

This clone was seen only once. The V call is TRBV14, the J call TRBJ1-3, with unresolved D. V lost 4 bases, J lost 1 base, and 2 bases lay in between. Germline V gene data show CDR1 as SGHDN and CDR2 as FVKESK. The CDR3 is 12 residues long. Here the CDR3 reads CASSPSGNTIYF. DNA for the CDR3: TGTGCCAGCAGCCCGTCTGGAAACACCATATATTTT.

This chain joins TRBV9 and TRBJ2-7; D may be TRBD2 (6 bases). Germline V CDR1 and CDR2: SGDLS, YYNGEE. The CDR3 is 14 amino acids. V lost 0 bases and J 4 bases, leaving 11 bases between the germline ends. This CDR3 is CASSVDGRDYEQYF. CDR3 nucleotide sequence: TGTGCCAGCAGCGTAGATGGGCGGGATTACGAGCAGTACTTC.

V is TRBV9 and J is TRBJ1-3, with 7 bases identical to TRBD1. Germline lookup yields CDR1 SGDLS and CDR2 YYNGEE. The CDR3 is 15 amino acids. The V segment lost 0 bases and the J segment 4 bases; nucleotides outside the gene matches: 4. CDR3 region: CASSVEGARGNTIYF. The DNA for the CDR3 is TGTGCCAGCAGCGTAGAGGGGGCGCGGGGAAACACCATATATTTT.

The chain links TRBV6-2 or TRBV6-3 to TRBJ1-5; TRBD1 is a possible D gene (6 bases). CDR3 length: 16 amino acids. Trimming pared 7 bases from V and 6 bases from J, leaving 22 bases between. CDR1 and CDR2 from the germline V gene are MNHEY and SVGEGT. As DNA, the CDR3 is TGTGCCAGCACCCCCGGCGGCGGGGGCCCGGGTCAGCCCCAGCATTTT. Its protein product is CASTPGGGGPGQPQHF.

This clone has a handful of counts. The chain combines TRBV7-9 with TRBJ1-4; maybe TRBD1 (5 bases). This CDR3 has 15 residues. V was shortened by 3 bases and J by 5 bases, with 13 bases between the two germline ends. Germline CDR1 reads SEHNR; CDR2 reads FQNEAQ (reference sequence). The CDR3 protein is CASSFAAGKNEKLFF. The CDR3 DNA reads as TGTGCCAGCAGCTTCGCGGCAGGGAAGAATGAAAAACTGTTTTTT.

J is TRBJ2-5 and V is TRBV7-2, with TRBD2 matching 10 bases. CDR1 and CDR2 from the germline V gene are SGHTA and FQGNSA. J lost 5 bases, V lost 5 bases, and 8 bases had no gene match. This CDR3 comprises 15 residues. CDR3 amino acids: CASSLLAGAGETQYF. CDR3 DNA: TGTGCCAGCAGCCTCCTAGCGGGGGCGGGGGAGACCCAGTACTTC.